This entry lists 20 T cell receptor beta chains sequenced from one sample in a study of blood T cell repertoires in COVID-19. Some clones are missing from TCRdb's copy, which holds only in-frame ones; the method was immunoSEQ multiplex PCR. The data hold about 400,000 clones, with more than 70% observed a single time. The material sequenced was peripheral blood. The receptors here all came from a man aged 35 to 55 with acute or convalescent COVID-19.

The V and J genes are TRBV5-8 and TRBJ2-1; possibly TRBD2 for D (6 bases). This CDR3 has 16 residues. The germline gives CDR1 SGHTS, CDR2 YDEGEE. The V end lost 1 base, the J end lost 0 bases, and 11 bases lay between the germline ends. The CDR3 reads CASSLLGGPSYNEQFF. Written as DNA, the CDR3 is TGTGCCAGCAGCTTGTTGGGGGGACCCTCCTACAATGAGCAGTTCTTC.

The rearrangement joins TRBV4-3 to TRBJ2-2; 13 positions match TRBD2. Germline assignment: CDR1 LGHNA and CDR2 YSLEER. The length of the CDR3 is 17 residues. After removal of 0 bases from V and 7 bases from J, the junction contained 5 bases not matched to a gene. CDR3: CASSQDTTSGGYGELFF. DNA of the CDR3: TGCGCCAGCAGCCAAGATACGACTAGCGGGGGGTACGGGGAGCTGTTTTTT.

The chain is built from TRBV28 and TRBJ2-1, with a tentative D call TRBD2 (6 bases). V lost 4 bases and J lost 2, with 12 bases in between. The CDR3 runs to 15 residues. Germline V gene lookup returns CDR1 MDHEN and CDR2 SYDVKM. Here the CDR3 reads CASSSPPGAYNEQFF. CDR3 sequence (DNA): TGTGCCAGCAGTTCACCACCGGGAGCCTACAATGAGCAGTTCTTC.

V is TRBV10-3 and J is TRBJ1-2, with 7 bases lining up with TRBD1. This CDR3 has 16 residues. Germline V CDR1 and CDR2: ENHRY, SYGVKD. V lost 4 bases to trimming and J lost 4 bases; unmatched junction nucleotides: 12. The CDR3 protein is CAISVVMTGSLYGYTF. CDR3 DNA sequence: TGTGCCATCAGTGTAGTAATGACAGGGTCCCTCTATGGCTACACCTTC.

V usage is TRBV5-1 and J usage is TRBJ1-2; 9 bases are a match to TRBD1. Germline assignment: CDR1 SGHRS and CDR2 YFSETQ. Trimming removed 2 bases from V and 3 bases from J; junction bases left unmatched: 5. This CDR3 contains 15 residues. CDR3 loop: CASSFAGTGYYGYTF. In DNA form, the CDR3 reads TGCGCCAGCAGCTTTGCCGGGACAGGGTACTATGGCTACACCTTC.

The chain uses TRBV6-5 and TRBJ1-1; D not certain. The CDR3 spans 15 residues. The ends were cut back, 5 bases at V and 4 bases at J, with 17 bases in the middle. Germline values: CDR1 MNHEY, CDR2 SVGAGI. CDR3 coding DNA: TGTGCCAGCAGTCCCAACACGATCTCAGTCACTGAAGCTTTCTTT. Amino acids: CASSPNTISVTEAFF.

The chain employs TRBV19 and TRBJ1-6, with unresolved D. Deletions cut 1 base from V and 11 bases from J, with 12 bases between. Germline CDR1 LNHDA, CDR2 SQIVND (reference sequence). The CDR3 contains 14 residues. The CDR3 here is CASSIAQKVPPLHF. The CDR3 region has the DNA TGTGCCAGTAGTATAGCTCAGAAAGTTCCACCCCTCCACTTT.

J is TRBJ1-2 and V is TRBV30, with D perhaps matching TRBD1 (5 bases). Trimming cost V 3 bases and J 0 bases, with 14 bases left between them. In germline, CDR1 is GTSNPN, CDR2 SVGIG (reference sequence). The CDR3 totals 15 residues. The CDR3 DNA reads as TGTGCCTGGAGAGAAAATCCGGGGGCTAACTATGGCTACACCTTC. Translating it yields CAWRENPGANYGYTF.

The CDR3 reads CASSVESGGGEKLFF. DNA for the CDR3: TGTGCCAGCAGCGTAGAATCTGGGGGAGGCGAAAAACTGTTTTTT. The gene calls are TRBV9 and TRBJ1-4; D is perhaps TRBD1 (5 bases). With 0 bases removed from V and 8 bases from J, the gap between germline ends came to 14 bases. CDR1 is SGDLS, CDR2 YYNGEE, per germline. The CDR3 totals 15 residues. Variable domain in full (rest from reference TRBV9 and TRBJ1-4): DSGVTQTPKHLITATGQRVTLRCSPRSGDLSVYWYQQSLDQGLQFLIQYYNGEERAKGNILERFSAQQFPDLHSELNLSSLELGDSALYFCASSVESGGGEKLFFGSGTQLSVL.

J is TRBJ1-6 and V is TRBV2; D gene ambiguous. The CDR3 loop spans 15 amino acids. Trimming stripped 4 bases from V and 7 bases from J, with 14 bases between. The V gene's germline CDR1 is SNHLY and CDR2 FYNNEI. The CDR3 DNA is TGTGCCAGCAGTGGGGTCGGGGATTTAAATTCACCCCTCCACTTT. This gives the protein CASSGVGDLNSPLHF.

CDR3 nucleotide sequence: TGTGCCAGCAGCCCGCCCGGGTTAGCATATAACACCGGGGAGCTGTTTTTT. Protein: CASSPPGLAYNTGELFF. The rearrangement links TRBV11-2 to TRBJ2-2; D gene unclear. Germline values: CDR1 SGHAT, CDR2 FQNNGV. CDR3 length: 17 residues. The V gene lost 5 bases and the J gene lost 2 bases, with 18 bases spanning the gap.

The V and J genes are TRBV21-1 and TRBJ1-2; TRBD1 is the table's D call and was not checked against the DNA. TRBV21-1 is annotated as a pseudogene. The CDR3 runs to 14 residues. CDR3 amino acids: CASSKVGTGGGYTF. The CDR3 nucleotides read TGTGCCAGCAGCAAAGTCGGGACAGGAGGGGGCTACACCTTC.

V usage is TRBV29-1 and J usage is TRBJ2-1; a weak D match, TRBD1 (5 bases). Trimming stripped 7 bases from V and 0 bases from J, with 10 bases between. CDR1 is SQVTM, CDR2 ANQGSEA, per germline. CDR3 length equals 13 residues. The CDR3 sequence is CSGTGSSYNEQFF. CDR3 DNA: TGCAGCGGAACAGGTAGCTCCTACAATGAGCAGTTCTTC.

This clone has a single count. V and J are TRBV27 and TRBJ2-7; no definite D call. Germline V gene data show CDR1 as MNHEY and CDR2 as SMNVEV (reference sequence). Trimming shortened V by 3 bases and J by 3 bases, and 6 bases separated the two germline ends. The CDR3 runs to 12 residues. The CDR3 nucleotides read TGTGCCAGCAGTTTCTACGGCTACGAGCAGTACTTC. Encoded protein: CASSFYGYEQYF.

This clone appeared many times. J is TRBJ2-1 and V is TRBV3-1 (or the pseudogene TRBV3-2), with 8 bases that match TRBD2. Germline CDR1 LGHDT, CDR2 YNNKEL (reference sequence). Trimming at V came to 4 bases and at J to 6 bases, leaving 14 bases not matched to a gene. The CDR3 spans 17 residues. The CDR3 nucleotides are TGTGCCAGCAGCCCAACCGTAGGAGCGGGGGACTTCAATGAGCAGTTCTTC. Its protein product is CASSPTVGAGDFNEQFF.

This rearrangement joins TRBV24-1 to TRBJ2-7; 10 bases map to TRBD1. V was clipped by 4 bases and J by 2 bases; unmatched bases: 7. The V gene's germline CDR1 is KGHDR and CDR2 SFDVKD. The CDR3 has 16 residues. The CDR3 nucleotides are TGTGCCACCAGTGAAAAGGACAGGGGGATCCCCTACGAGCAGTACTTC. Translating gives CATSEKDRGIPYEQYF.

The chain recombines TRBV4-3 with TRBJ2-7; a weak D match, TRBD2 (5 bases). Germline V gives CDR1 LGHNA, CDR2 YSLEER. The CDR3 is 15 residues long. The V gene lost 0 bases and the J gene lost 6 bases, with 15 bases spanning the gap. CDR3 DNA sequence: TGCGCCAGCAGCCAAGATGGAGGTAGGGCACGCGAGCAGTACTTC. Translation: CASSQDGGRAREQYF.

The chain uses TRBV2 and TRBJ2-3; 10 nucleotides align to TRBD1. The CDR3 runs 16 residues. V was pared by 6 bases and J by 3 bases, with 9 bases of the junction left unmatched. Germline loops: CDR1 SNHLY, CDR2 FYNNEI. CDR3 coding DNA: TGTGCCAGCAGGGACCGATGGACAGGGGGTACAGATACGCAGTATTTT. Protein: CASRDRWTGGTDTQYF.

In DNA, the CDR3 is TGTGCCAGCAGCCCGCGGGGAGGCATCTATGGCTACACCTTC. It is translated as CASSPRGGIYGYTF. The chain joins TRBV9 to TRBJ1-2; D is unresolved. Germline CDR1 is SGDLS and CDR2 is YYNGEE. Trimming removed 4 bases from V and 4 bases from J, with 14 bases in between. This CDR3 contains 14 residues.

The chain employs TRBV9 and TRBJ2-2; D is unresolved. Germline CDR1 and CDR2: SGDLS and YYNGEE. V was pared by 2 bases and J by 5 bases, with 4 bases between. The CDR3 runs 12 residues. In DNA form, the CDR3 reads TGTGCCAGCAGCGTTCGGACCGGGGAGCTGTTTTTT. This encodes CASSVRTGELFF.